This TCR beta chain was identified during a study of neurological immune-mediated disorders (dated 2019 in TCRdb). About the full investigation: Of the 35 or so multiple sclerosis patients, about 30 had relapsing-remitting MS and 3 had secondary progressive MS. The cohort included approximately 68 subjects: about 15 with HAM/TSP, some 34 with multiple sclerosis, and roughly 20 healthy controls. Longitudinal samples, technical triplicates and paired sorted CD4+ and CD8+ T-cell subsets, alongside PBMC samples, were included among the roughly 97 TCR-beta libraries. Peripheral blood TCR-beta repertoires from patients with HTLV-I-associated myelopathy (HAM/TSP), patients with multiple sclerosis, and healthy controls were compared in the study using UMI-based sequencing. Here is what the overall study found, with its caveats: TCR clonal expansion was highest in HAM/TSP patients and lowest in MS patients, with MS patients falling below even healthy controls. No clinical or MRI features were associated with the MS cluster, and the authors said that larger cohorts are needed. In phylogenetic analysis, the repertoires of 18 of 34 MS patients grouped into a cluster of related CDR3 sequences, which suggests a possible signature at the repertoire level. Expanded clones from different subjects shared no identical CDR3 amino acid sequences, which suggests that TCR-beta repertoires were private in all groups.

For the unsorted PBMC libraries, 2 million PBMCs were stored in RNAlater at -80 degrees C until RNA extraction and were used to generate the libraries. The multiple sclerosis patients were enrolled in a US clinical protocol that used magnetic resonance imaging to evaluate disease progression. PBMCs were separated from peripheral blood using Ficoll-Hypaque density gradient centrifugation and then cryopreserved in liquid nitrogen. This clonotype was seen only a few times. Its cognate antigen has yet to be identified. Nothing much larger sits one base from this clone, and base qualities are not available. cDNA was synthesized by template-switch 5'RACE using a primer carrying a 10-nucleotide random unique molecular identifier by which each TCR transcript was tagged. Over 200 million TCR-beta sequences, covering 15-18 subjects, were produced in each sequencing run. Total RNA was extracted with the RNeasy kit. The KAPA Real-time Library Amplification kit was used to amplify TCR-beta VDJ regions with primers targeting the TCR constant region and the 5'RACE anchor. Sample indexes and Illumina adaptors were added in a first PCR, after which library yield was increased in a second PCR. The roughly 650 bp TCR product was size-selected on a 2% E-gel SizeSelection system after Ampure bead purification. Library quality was checked on a Bioanalyzer, concentration was measured with Qubit, and libraries were quantified with the Kapa Library Quantification kit before pooling. An Illumina HiSeq 2500 sequenced the libraries paired-end 2 x 150 bp. To increase sequence diversity, roughly 24-30% phiX was spiked into each library pool. The authors' analysis ran thus. Quality-filtered reads were processed with the UMI-based MiGEC pipeline, which removed over 85% of raw TCR sequences during error correction. VDJ genes were aligned to IMGT germline references, and clonotypes were defined by unique CDR3 amino acid sequence plus V-J genes. VDJtools evaluated clonal expansion, Shannon diversity and CDR3 relatedness (CalcPairwiseDistances, ClusterSamples); CLCbio workbench built phylogenetic trees. Using coefficient-of-variation modelling across technical triplicates, the study counted a clone as expanded if it had at least 8 unique UMIs. TCRdb cleaned the public reads at Q25 with fastp, built clones with MiXCR and kept in-frame beta chains. Rows matching on CDR3 protein sequence are summarized as one entry with the most common DNA and genes. These V and J calls rely on TCRdb rather than the paper's analysis. The sample table records 87,000 or so distinct CDR3 sequences; around 3.6% of these occur just once. In total, the top ten clones hold around 2.7% of the sample.

Trimming removed 0 bases from V and 3 bases from J, leaving 10 bases between the germline ends. From its cysteine to its phenylalanine, the CDR3 spans 15 amino acids. Only CDR3 DNA remains: 45 bases, in frame from the first base. This TCR was recovered from a woman aged 45-65 years with multiple sclerosis. The chain couples TRBV12-3 or TRBV12-4 to TRBJ2-3, and TRBD2 may be the D gene, going by 5 matching bases. The sequenced sample consisted of PBMCs. CDR3 protein: CASSLATSGTDTQYF. The DNA sequence reads TGTGCCAGCAGTTTAGCCACGTCGGGAACAGATACGCAGTATTTT.